Shown below are 25 T cell receptor beta chains from a single sample sequenced in a study of T-cell memory formation after mild COVID-19. MiXCR, applied by TCRdb to the 5' RACE reads, yields one record per CDR3 protein. Of 250,000 to 300,000 distinct CDR3 sequences in the sample, roughly 15% are singletons; the top ten hold roughly a fifth. Sequencing was carried out using PBMCs or a T cell subset sorted from them (not recorded which). The receptors here all came from a man in his late teens or twenties who had mild COVID-19 (a few samples of this study predate the infection). Cell type and time point are not known.

The gene calls are TRBV9 and TRBJ2-4; either TRBD1 or TRBD2 may fit D (5 bases each). With 5 bases removed from V and 0 bases from J, the gap between germline ends came to 12 bases. The CDR3 has 15 amino acids. Germline assignment: CDR1 SGDLS and CDR2 YYNGEE. This CDR3 reads CASSEGFVAKNIQYF. The CDR3, as DNA: TGTGCCAGCAGTGAGGGGTTCGTAGCCAAAAACATTCAGTACTTC.

V and J are TRBV7-8 and TRBJ1-1; TRBD1 might be the D (6 bases). Germline V CDR1 and CDR2: SGHVS, FQNEAQ. The V end was cut by 5 bases, the J end by 3 bases, with 13 bases between. There are 14 residues in the CDR3. In nucleotides, the CDR3 is TGTGCCAGCAGCATCGCGACAGGCTACACTGAAGCTTTCTTT. Encoded protein: CASSIATGYTEAFF.

This clonotype appeared many times. The gene calls are TRBV6-2 or TRBV6-3 and TRBJ2-6, with a possible D match to TRBD1 (5 bases). This CDR3 has 14 amino acids. V dropped 5 bases and J dropped 0 bases, with 5 bases sitting between them. From germline, CDR1 is MNHEY and CDR2 SVGEGT. The CDR3 protein is CASSRGSGANVLTF. CDR3 sequence (DNA): TGTGCCAGCAGTAGGGGCTCTGGGGCCAACGTCCTGACTTTC.

This clonotype was observed a handful of times. The genes are TRBV6-2 or TRBV6-3 and TRBJ2-1, with D possibly matching TRBD2 (6 bases). Germline V gene lookup returns CDR1 MNHEY and CDR2 SVGEGT. The CDR3 extends over 17 amino acids. With 0 bases removed from V and 3 bases from J, the gap between germline ends came to 15 bases. The DNA for the CDR3 is TGTGCCAGCAGTTACTCTCCCCCCGGAGGGGTCTACAATGAGCAGTTCTTC. It is translated as CASSYSPPGGVYNEQFF.

The genes are TRBV5-1 and TRBJ1-2; 11 bases are a match to TRBD1. Germline V gene sequence: CDR1 SGHRS, CDR2 YFSETQ. The CDR3 is made up of 16 amino acids. V dropped 4 bases and J dropped 8; count of bases not matched to a gene: 13. CDR3 nucleotides: TGCGCCAGCAGCCCGCAGATCCGGACAGGGGGCCGAGGCTACACCTTC. This sequence encodes CASSPQIRTGGRGYTF.

The table lists this clonotype with many counts. The chain is built from TRBV4-1 and TRBJ1-2; no clear D. Germline V lookup: CDR1 MGHRA, CDR2 YSYEKL. Between the trimmed V and J ends, which lost 1 base and 4 bases, there was a span of 10 bases. The CDR3 spans 14 residues. The DNA for the CDR3 is TGCGCCAGCAGCCAAGTGAAGCATTTCTATGGCTACACCTTC. Its protein is CASSQVKHFYGYTF.

The V and J genes are TRBV7-2 and TRBJ1-1; possible D gene TRBD1, 6 bases. From germline, CDR1 is SGHTA and CDR2 FQGNSA. The CDR3 length is 12 residues. V was trimmed by 9 bases and J by 0 bases, leaving 8 bases between them. The CDR3 is CASQGLNTEAFF. In DNA, the CDR3 is TGTGCCAGTCAGGGGTTGAACACTGAAGCTTTCTTT.

The rearrangement joins TRBV6-2 or TRBV6-3 to TRBJ2-7; tentative D call: TRBD2 (5 bases). Looked up from germline, CDR1 is MNHEY and CDR2 is SVGEGT. Trimming left V 4 bases short and J 0 bases short, with 10 bases between. The CDR3 contains 14 residues. The CDR3 spells CASSFRGRSYEQYV. CDR3 sequence (DNA): TGTGCCAGCAGTTTCCGGGGTCGCTCCTACGAGCAGTACGTC.

This clonotype was seen only a few times. V usage is TRBV29-1 and J usage is TRBJ2-3; D gene uncertain. In germline, CDR1 is SQVTM, CDR2 ANQGSEA. V was trimmed by 6 bases and J by 5 bases, leaving 0 bases between them. This CDR3 spans 8 amino acids. Here the CDR3 reads CSVDTQYF. For the CDR3, the DNA is TGCAGCGTAGATACGCAGTATTTT.

The table lists this clonotype with a few counts. The J gene is TRBJ2-5, the V gene TRBV7-2; D could derive from TRBD1 or TRBD2 (5 bases each). Germline V gene data show CDR1 as SGHTA and CDR2 as FQGNSA. Trimming took off 5 bases at V and 5 bases at J, with 21 bases between the two ends. The CDR3 contains 16 residues. In nucleotides, the CDR3 is TGTGCCAGCAGCCCCGCCGGGACCACTGTAGGGGAGACCCAGTACTTC. The encoded protein is CASSPAGTTVGETQYF.

V and J are TRBV5-6 and TRBJ2-5, with TRBD2 matching 7 bases. CDR3 size: 15 residues. The V and J ends lost 3 bases and 7 bases, in that order; junction bases with no gene match: 12. CDR1 is SGHDT, CDR2 YYEEEE, per germline. The DNA for the CDR3 is TGTGCCAGCAGCTCATCAGCGGGACGGTCCGGGACCCAGTACTTC. Protein sequence: CASSSSAGRSGTQYF.

The genes are TRBV24-1 and TRBJ1-5; 12 bases align to TRBD1. Germline lookup yields CDR1 KGHDR and CDR2 SFDVKD. The junction had 2 bases not matched to a gene; V was cut back by 4 bases and J by 2 bases. There are 16 residues in the CDR3. The CDR3 sequence is CATSDGTGGGNQPQHF. The CDR3 bases are TGTGCCACCAGTGACGGGACAGGGGGCGGCAATCAGCCCCAGCATTTT.

This chain uses TRBV12-3 or TRBV12-4 with TRBJ1-1; tentatively, D is TRBD1 (6 bases). V lost 0 bases, J lost 0 bases, and 17 bases lay in between. The CDR3 spans 18 residues. The CDR3: CASSLAWGSGHMNTEAFF. The CDR3 DNA sequence: TGTGCCAGCAGTTTAGCTTGGGGGTCGGGACACATGAACACTGAAGCTTTCTTT.

V is TRBV7-2 and J is TRBJ2-1, with D possibly matching TRBD2 (5 bases). Trimming stripped 1 base from V and 12 bases from J, with 10 bases between. Germline V gives CDR1 SGHTA, CDR2 FQGNSA. The CDR3 sequence is 12 residues long. The CDR3 nucleotides read TGTGCCAGCAGCTTAGAAACGGGGAGGCAGTTCTTC. Residues: CASSLETGRQFF.

The chain carries TRBV7-8 and TRBJ2-3, with D possibly matching TRBD1 (6 bases). Germline V gene lookup returns CDR1 SGHVS and CDR2 FQNEAQ. This CDR3 has 15 amino acids. V lost 0 bases to trimming and J lost 5 bases, with 12 bases between them. This CDR3 reads CASSLAVGAIDTQYF. Here the CDR3 DNA reads TGTGCCAGCAGCTTAGCCGTGGGGGCCATAGATACGCAGTATTTT. The full variable domain, with the rest looked up from reference TRBV7-8 and TRBJ2-3, is GAGVSQSPRYKVAKRGQDVALRCDPISGHVSLFWYQQALGQGPEFLTYFQNEAQLDKSGLPSDRFFAERPEGSVSTLKIQRTQQEDSAVYLCASSLAVGAIDTQYFGPGTRLTVL.

This rearrangement joins TRBV7-2 to TRBJ2-1; 13 nucleotides agree with TRBD2. The CDR3 has 17 amino acids. Trimming took 10 bases from V and 4 from J; bases not matched to a gene: 13. The germline gives CDR1 SGHTA, CDR2 FQGNSA. This chain's CDR3 is CATPSPGTSGDYNEQFF. Here the CDR3 DNA reads TGTGCCACTCCCAGTCCCGGGACTAGCGGGGATTACAATGAGCAGTTCTTC.

The CDR3 DNA sequence: TGTGCCATCAGTAAGACGGAGGAGAACACTGAAGCTTTCTTT. This sequence encodes CAISKTEENTEAFF. The chain is built from TRBV10-3 and TRBJ1-1; no clear D gene. This CDR3 has 14 residues. Germline CDR1 reads ENHRY; CDR2 reads SYGVKD. V lost 5 bases, J lost 1 base, and 11 bases lay in between.

This clonotype was found a few times. The chain links TRBV12-3 or TRBV12-4 to TRBJ1-5; D ambiguous. Trimming left V 3 bases short and J 5 bases short, with 8 bases between. This CDR3 has 13 residues. The CDR3 coding sequence is TGTGCCAGCAGTTTTCCGGGATATCAGCCCCAGCATTTT. Its protein is CASSFPGYQPQHF.

This clonotype occurred a few times. The gene calls are TRBV27 and TRBJ1-5; TRBD1 is a possible D gene (5 bases). V shed 0 bases and J shed 5 bases, with 11 bases lying between them. The length of the CDR3 is 15 residues. Germline assignment: CDR1 MNHEY and CDR2 SMNVEV (reference sequence). CDR3 residues: CASSLSGGVHQPQHF. Written as DNA, the CDR3 is TGTGCCAGCAGTTTATCGGGGGGGGTTCATCAGCCCCAGCATTTT.

The rearrangement links TRBV4-1 to TRBJ1-2; D is undetermined. Per the germline V gene, CDR1 is MGHRA and CDR2 is YSYEKL. The CDR3 length is 15 residues. The V and J ends lost 0 bases and 3 bases respectively, with 11 bases between them. The DNA of the CDR3 is TGCGCCAGCAGCCAAGATGGCCCAATTTACTATGGCTACACCTTC. The encoded protein is CASSQDGPIYYGYTF.

This clonotype has a handful of counts. The gene calls are TRBV15 and TRBJ1-5; D is perhaps TRBD1 (5 bases). Germline V gene data show CDR1 as LNHNV and CDR2 as YYDKDF (reference sequence). V was clipped by 8 bases and J by 7 bases, with 18 bases between them. CDR3 length equals 14 residues. In nucleotides, the CDR3 is TGTGCCACCCGACAAAAAAGGGGTGCGCAGCCCCAGCATTTT. Amino acids: CATRQKRGAQPQHF.

This clonotype turned up a few times. The V call is TRBV4-3, the J call TRBJ2-5, with D possibly called TRBD1 or TRBD2 (6 bases each). CDR1 LGHNA and CDR2 YSLEER come from the germline V gene. The CDR3 has 16 amino acids. Trimming removed 1 base at V and 4 bases at J, with 16 bases between. The CDR3: CASSQGGGQIAETQYF. CDR3 DNA: TGCGCCAGCAGCCAAGGAGGGGGGCAAATTGCAGAGACCCAGTACTTC.

This clonotype was seen repeatedly, ten times or more. The chain carries TRBV28 and TRBJ2-7; a possible D gene is TRBD1 (5 bases). Trimming removed 3 bases from V and 5 bases from J, with 17 bases in between. CDR1 MDHEN and CDR2 SYDVKM come from the germline V gene. The CDR3 totals 15 residues. This CDR3 is CASSFFRQGGHEQYV. The CDR3 region has the DNA TGTGCCAGCAGTTTCTTCCGGCAGGGTGGACACGAGCAGTACGTC.

The rearrangement links TRBV6-5 to TRBJ1-2, with D perhaps TRBD1 (6 bases). Trimming shortened V by 4 bases and J by 13 bases, and 16 bases separated the two germline ends. This CDR3 is built from 12 residues. The germline gives CDR1 MNHEY, CDR2 SVGAGI. In DNA, the CDR3 is TGTGCCAGCAGTTCTTTCGACAGGAAGGTCACCTTC. Its translation is CASSSFDRKVTF.

V is TRBV5-5 and J is TRBJ1-5; D not resolved. Looked up from germline, CDR1 is SGHKS and CDR2 is YYEKEE (reference sequence). V was cut by 0 bases and J by 3 bases, with 10 bases left in between. This CDR3 has 15 amino acids. This CDR3 reads CASSLAGLTNQPQHF. The CDR3 DNA reads TGTGCCAGCAGCTTGGCCGGGCTGACCAATCAGCCCCAGCATTTT.